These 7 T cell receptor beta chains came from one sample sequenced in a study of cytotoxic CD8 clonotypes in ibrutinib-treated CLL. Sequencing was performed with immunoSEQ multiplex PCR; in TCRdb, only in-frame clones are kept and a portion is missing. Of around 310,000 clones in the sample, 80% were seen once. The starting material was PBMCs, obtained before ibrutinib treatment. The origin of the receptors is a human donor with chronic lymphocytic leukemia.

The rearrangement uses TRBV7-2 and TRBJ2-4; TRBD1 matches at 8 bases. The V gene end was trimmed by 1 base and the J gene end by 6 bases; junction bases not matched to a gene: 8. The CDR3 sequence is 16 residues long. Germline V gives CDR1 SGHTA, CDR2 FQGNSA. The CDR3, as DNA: TGTGCCAGCAGCTTAGTTTGGACAGGGCCTGGAAACATTCAGTACTTC. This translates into CASSLVWTGPGNIQYF.

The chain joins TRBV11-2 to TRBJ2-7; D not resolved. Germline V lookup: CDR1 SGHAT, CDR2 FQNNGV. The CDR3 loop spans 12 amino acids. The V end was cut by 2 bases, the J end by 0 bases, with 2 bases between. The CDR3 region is CASSLISYEQYF. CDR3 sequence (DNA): TGTGCCAGCAGCTTAATCTCCTACGAGCAGTACTTC. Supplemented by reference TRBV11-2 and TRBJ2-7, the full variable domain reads EAGVAQSPRYKIIEKRQSVAFWCNPISGHATLYWYQQILGQGPKLLIQFQNNGVVDDSQLPKDRFSAERLKGVDSTLKIQPAKLEDSAVYLCASSLISYEQYFGPGTRLTVT.

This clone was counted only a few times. For the CDR3, the DNA is TGTGCCAGCAGTGGCCGCCTGTGGACAGGAGCTTATGGCTACACCTTC. It encodes CASSGRLWTGAYGYTF. The V and J genes are TRBV25-1 and TRBJ1-2; TRBD1 aligns across 7 bases. CDR3 length equals 16 residues. J lost 5 bases, V lost 4 bases, and 13 bases had no gene match. Germline lookup yields CDR1 MGHDK and CDR2 SYGVNS.

The chain's CDR3 is CASSKGTIADEQFF. The DNA of the CDR3 is TGTGCCAGCAGTAAGGGGACTATTGCCGATGAGCAGTTCTTC. The J gene is TRBJ2-1, the V gene TRBV7-7; 7 bases agree with TRBD2. The ends lost 6 bases at V and 8 bases at J; junction bases unmatched: 10. The CDR3 totals 14 residues. Germline CDR1 SSHAT, CDR2 FNYEAQ (reference sequence).

CDR3: CSVEKGRDTQYF. DNA of the CDR3: TGCAGCGTTGAAAAGGGTAGGGATACGCAGTATTTT. This chain joins TRBV29-1 and TRBJ2-3; no clear D. The germline CDR1 and CDR2 sequences are SQVTM and ANQGSEA. V lost 2 bases and J lost 6, with 9 bases in between. CDR3 length: 12 amino acids.

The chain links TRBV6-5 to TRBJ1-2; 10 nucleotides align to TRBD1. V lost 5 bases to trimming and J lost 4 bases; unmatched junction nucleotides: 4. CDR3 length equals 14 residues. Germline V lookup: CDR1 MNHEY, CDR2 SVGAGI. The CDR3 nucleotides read TGTGCCAGCAGTCGACAGGGGGCGGGCTATGGCTACACCTTC. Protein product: CASSRQGAGYGYTF.

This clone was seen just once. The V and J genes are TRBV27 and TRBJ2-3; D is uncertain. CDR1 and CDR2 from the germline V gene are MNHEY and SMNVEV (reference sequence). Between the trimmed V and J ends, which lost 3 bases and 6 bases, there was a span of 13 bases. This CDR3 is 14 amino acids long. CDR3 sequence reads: CASSFLTASDTQYF. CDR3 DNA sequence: TGTGCCAGCAGTTTTTTGACGGCGTCTGATACGCAGTATTTT.